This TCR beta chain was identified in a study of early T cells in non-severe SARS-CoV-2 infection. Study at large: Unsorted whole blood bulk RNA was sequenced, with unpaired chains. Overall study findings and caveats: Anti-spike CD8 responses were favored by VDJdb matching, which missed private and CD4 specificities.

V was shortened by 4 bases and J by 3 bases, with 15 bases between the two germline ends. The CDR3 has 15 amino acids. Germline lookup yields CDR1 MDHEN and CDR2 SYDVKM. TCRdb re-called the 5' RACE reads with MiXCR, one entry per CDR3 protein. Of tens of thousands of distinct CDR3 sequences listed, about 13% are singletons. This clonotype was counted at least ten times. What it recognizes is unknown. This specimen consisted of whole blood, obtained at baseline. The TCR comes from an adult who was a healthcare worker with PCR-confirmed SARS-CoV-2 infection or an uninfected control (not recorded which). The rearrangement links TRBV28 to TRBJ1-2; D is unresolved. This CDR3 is CASSSFDRGYYGYTF. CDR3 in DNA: TGTGCCAGCAGTTCCTTCGACCGGGGTTACTATGGCTACACCTTC.